These 10 T cell receptor beta chains were all obtained from the same sample, sequenced in a study of identical twins. Each CDR3 protein is one row after TCRdb ran MiXCR on the 5' RACE reads. The sample includes fewer than 500,000 distinct CDR3 sequences, roughly a quarter of them seen just once. This same sample was also taken into another study, of T cells expressing NK-cell markers.

Source material: CD4+ T cells sorted from blood. These receptors all stem from a young woman in good health.

V usage is TRBV5-6 and J usage is TRBJ1-4; possibly TRBD1 for D (5 bases). The V gene's germline CDR1 is SGHDT and CDR2 YYEEEE. The germline V and J ends were trimmed by 3 bases and 7 bases, with 13 bases remaining between them. The CDR3 covers 14 residues. CDR3 sequence (DNA): TGTGCCAGCAGCTCTTCCGGGACCGGTGAAAAACTGTTTTTT. Protein: CASSSSGTGEKLFF.

This clonotype turned up a few times. This chain uses TRBV7-9 with TRBJ2-1; no reliable D call. The germline V gene encodes CDR1 SEHNR and CDR2 FQNEAQ (reference sequence). Deletions cut 4 bases from V and 5 bases from J, with 12 bases between. CDR3 size: 14 residues. In DNA form, the CDR3 reads TGTGCCAGCAGCTCCCATCTCATAAACAATGAGCAGTTCTTC. This sequence encodes CASSSHLINNEQFF.

The genes are TRBV12-3 or TRBV12-4 and TRBJ2-2, with D tentatively TRBD2 (5 bases). This CDR3 spans 13 amino acids. The V gene lost 5 bases and the J gene lost 7 bases, with 11 bases spanning the gap. Here the CDR3 reads CASSPEGYGELFF. DNA of the CDR3: TGTGCCAGCAGTCCTGAGGGTTACGGGGAGCTGTTTTTT.

The CDR3 spells CATSDCPDPQYF. The CDR3 nucleotides read TGTGCCACCAGTGATTGTCCAGACCCGCAGTATTTT. The chain has TRBV24-1 and TRBJ2-3, with D unresolved. Trimming left V 2 bases short and J 10 bases short, with 9 bases between. Germline assignment: CDR1 KGHDR and CDR2 SFDVKD. The CDR3 extends over 12 amino acids.

To note about this clonotype: The junction departs from germline at one end; a sequencing error may be responsible. This chain joins TRBV5-1 and TRBJ2-7, with D maybe TRBD1 (8 bases). CDR3 length equals 12 residues. The germline gives CDR1 SGHRS, CDR2 YFSETQ. This chain's CDR3 is CASSPAGDRIIF. In nucleotides, the CDR3 is TGCGCCAGCAGCCCGGCGGGGGACAGGATAATCTTC.

This clonotype was picked up a small number of times. The V call is TRBV7-2, the J call TRBJ2-7, with D possibly matching TRBD2 (5 bases). V was shortened by 1 base and J by 3 bases, with 16 bases between the two germline ends. Germline assignment: CDR1 SGHTA and CDR2 FQGNSA. The CDR3 sequence is 16 residues long. The chain's CDR3 is CASSLGRLGARYEQYF. The DNA of the CDR3 is TGTGCCAGCAGCTTAGGGCGGTTGGGAGCCCGCTACGAGCAGTACTTC.

This chain uses TRBV28 with TRBJ2-1, with D possibly being TRBD2 (5 bases). V gave up 5 bases and J gave up 8 bases, with 16 bases separating them. The CDR3 is made up of 14 amino acids. Germline V lookup: CDR1 MDHEN, CDR2 SYDVKM. The CDR3, as DNA: TGTGCCAGCAGTCATAGAGGAGGTGGGCATGAGCAGTTCTTC. This gives the protein CASSHRGGGHEQFF.

This rearrangement joins TRBV11-2 to TRBJ2-1; 10 positions match TRBD2. The CDR3 consists of 16 residues. CDR1 and CDR2 from the germline V gene are SGHAT and FQNNGV. Losses at the gene ends were 5 bases for V and 2 bases for J; bases not matched to a gene: 6. The CDR3, as DNA: TGTGCCAGCAGCGGACTAACTAGCGGGACCTACAATGAGCAGTTCTTC. As protein: CASSGLTSGTYNEQFF.

This rearrangement joins TRBV6-5 to TRBJ1-2, with 10 bases fitting TRBD1. The CDR3 is 15 residues long. Germline V lookup: CDR1 MNHEY, CDR2 SVGAGI. V gave up 2 bases and J gave up 4 bases; unmatched junction bases: 4. CDR3 bases: TGTGCCAGCAGTTACGACAGGGGGCGATCCTATGGCTACACCTTC. Amino acid sequence: CASSYDRGRSYGYTF.

This clonotype has just a few counts. The V and J genes are TRBV20-1 and TRBJ2-7; 10 bases align to TRBD2. The CDR3 has 13 amino acids. V lost 3 bases and J lost 6; bases outside the gene matches: 5. The germline gives CDR1 DFQATT, CDR2 SNEGSKA (reference sequence). The CDR3 here is CSARPSGSFEQYF. In DNA form, the CDR3 reads TGCAGTGCTAGGCCTAGCGGGAGTTTCGAGCAGTACTTC.